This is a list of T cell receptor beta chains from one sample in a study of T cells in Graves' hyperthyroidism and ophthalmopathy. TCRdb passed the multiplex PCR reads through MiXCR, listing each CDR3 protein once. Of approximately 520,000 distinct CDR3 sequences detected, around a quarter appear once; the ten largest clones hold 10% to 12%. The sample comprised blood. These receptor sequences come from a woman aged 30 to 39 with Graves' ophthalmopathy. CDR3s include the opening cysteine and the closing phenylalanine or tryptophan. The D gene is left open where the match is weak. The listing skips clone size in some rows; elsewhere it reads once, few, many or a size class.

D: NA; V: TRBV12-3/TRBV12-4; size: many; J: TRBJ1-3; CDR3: CASSDIAGNTIYF; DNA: TGTGCCAGCAGCGACATCGCCGGAAACACCATATATTTT
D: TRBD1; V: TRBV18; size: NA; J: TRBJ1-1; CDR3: CASSPGQGIRTEAFF; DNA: TGTGCCAGCTCACCGGGACAGGGGATAAGAACTGAAGCTTTCTTT
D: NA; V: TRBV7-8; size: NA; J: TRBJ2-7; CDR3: CASSPRNSNEQYF; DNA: TGTGCCAGCAGCCCGAGAAATAGCAACGAGCAGTACTTC
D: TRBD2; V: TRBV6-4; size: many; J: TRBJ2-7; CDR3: CASSDGLAGDLSYEQYF; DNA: TGTGCCAGCAGTGACGGACTAGCGGGGGACCTCTCCTACGAGCAGTACTTC
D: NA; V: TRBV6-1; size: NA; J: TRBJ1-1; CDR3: CASSEEVGQLVEAFF; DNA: TGTGCCAGCAGTGAAGAGGTCGGACAACTTGTTGAAGCTTTCTTT
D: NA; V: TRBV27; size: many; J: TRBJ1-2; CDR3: CASSSPGAGGYTF; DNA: TGTGCCAGCAGTTCCCCGGGGGCGGGGGGCTACACCTTC
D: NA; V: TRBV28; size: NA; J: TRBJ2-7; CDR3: CASSFTGGAASYEQYF; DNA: TGTGCCAGCAGTTTTACTGGTGGAGCAGCTTCCTACGAGCAGTACTTC
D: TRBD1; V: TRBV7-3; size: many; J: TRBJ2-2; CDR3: CASSPGTGLTGELFF; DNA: TGTGCCAGCAGCCCCGGGACAGGGTTAACCGGGGAGCTGTTTTTT
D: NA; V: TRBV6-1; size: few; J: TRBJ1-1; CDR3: CASSGGTGLNTEAFF; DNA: TGTGCCAGCAGTGGTGGGACGGGACTGAACACTGAAGCTTTCTTT
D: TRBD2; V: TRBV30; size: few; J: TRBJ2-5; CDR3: CAWSMGLAGTETQYF; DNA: TGTGCCTGGTCTATGGGACTAGCGGGAACGGAGACCCAGTACTTC
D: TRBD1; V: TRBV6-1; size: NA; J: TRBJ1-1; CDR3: CARTLTLGGYGAFF; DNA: TGTGCCAGGACCCTCACCCTAGGGGGCTACGGGGCTTTCTTT
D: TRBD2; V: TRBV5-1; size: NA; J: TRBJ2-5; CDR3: CASSLWGNSGEETQYF; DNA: TGCGCCAGCAGCTTGTGGGGTAATAGCGGGGAAGAGACCCAGTACTTC
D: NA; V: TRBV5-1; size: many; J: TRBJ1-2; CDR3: CASSLDGGPNYGYTF; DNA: TGCGCCAGCAGCTTGGACGGGGGGCCTAACTATGGCTACACCTTC
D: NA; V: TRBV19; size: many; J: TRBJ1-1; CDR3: CASSGSGRMNTEAFF; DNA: TGTGCCAGTAGTGGGTCGGGCAGAATGAACACTGAAGCTTTCTTT
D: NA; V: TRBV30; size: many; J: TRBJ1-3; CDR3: CAWSGNANSGNTIYF; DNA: TGTGCCTGGAGTGGGAACGCCAACTCTGGAAACACCATATATTTT
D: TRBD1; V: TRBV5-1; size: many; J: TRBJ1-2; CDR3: CASSLEGQGIPYGYTF; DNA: TGCGCCAGCAGCTTGGAAGGACAGGGTATTCCGTATGGCTACACCTTC
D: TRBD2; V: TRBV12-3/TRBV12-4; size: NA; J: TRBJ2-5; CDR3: CASSLVGEGGETQYF; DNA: TGTGCCAGCAGTTTAGTAGGGGAGGGAGGAGAGACCCAGTACTTC
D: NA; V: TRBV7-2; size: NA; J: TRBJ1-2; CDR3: CASNPRVGHDGYTF; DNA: TGTGCCAGCAACCCCAGGGTGGGACACGATGGCTACACCTTC
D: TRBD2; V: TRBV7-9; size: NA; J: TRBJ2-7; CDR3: CASSGYTSDFYEQYF; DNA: TGTGCCAGCAGCGGCTACACTAGCGACTTCTACGAGCAGTACTTC
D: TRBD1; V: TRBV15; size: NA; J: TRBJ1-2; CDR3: CATSRPQKADRGQTNYGYTF; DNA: TGTGCCACCAGCAGACCTCAAAAGGCCGACAGGGGGCAAACCAACTATGGCTACACCTTC
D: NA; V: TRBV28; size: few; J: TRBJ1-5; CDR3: CASKDGTASNQPQHF; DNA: TGTGCCAGCAAGGACGGTACTGCTAGCAATCAGCCCCAGCATTTT
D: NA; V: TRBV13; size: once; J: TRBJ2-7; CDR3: CASSPGGRRYEQYF; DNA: TGTGCCAGCAGCCCTGGGGGACGCAGGTACGAGCAGTACTTC
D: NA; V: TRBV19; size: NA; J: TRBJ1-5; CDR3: CASSIELRQPQHF; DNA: TGTGCCAGTAGTATAGAACTCAGGCAGCCCCAGCATTTT
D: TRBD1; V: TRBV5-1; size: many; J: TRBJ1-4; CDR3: CASRPGQDIKKLFF; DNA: TGCGCCAGCAGACCGGGACAGGATATTAAAAAACTGTTTTTT
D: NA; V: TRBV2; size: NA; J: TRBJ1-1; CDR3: CASKKGNTEAFF; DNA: TGTGCCAGCAAGAAGGGGAACACTGAAGCTTTCTTT
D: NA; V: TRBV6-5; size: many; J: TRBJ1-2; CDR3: CASSRLVNTNYGYTF; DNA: TGTGCCAGCAGTCGATTGGTAAACACTAACTATGGCTACACCTTC
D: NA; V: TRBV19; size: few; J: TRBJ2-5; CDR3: CASSRLFGETQYF; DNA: TGTGCCAGTAGTCGTTTATTCGGAGAGACCCAGTACTTC
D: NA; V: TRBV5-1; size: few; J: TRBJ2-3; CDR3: CASLTDPHTDTQYF; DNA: TGCGCCAGCCTAACAGACCCACACACAGATACGCAGTATTTT
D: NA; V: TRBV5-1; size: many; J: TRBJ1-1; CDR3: CASSRAGAEAFF; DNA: TGCGCCAGCAGCAGGGCGGGGGCTGAAGCTTTCTTT
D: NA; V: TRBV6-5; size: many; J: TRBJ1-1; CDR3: CASSYGLGSEAFF; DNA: TGTGCCAGCAGTTACGGATTGGGGTCTGAAGCTTTCTTT
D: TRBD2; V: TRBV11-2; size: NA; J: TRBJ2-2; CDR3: CAIPRSGGIRTGELFF; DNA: TGTGCCATTCCCCGGAGCGGGGGGATAAGGACCGGGGAGCTGTTTTTT
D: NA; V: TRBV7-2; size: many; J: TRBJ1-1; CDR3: CASSLPQAANTEAFF; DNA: TGTGCCAGCAGCCTCCCACAGGCTGCGAACACTGAAGCTTTCTTT
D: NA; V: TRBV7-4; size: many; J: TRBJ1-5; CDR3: CASSLIGAYSNQPQHF; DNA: TGTGCCAGCAGCTTAATAGGGGCCTATAGCAATCAGCCCCAGCATTTT
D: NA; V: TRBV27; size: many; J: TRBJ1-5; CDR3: CASSHRPGLGPYSNQPQHF; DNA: TGTGCCAGCAGCCACCGCCCGGGACTCGGACCATATAGCAATCAGCCCCAGCATTTT